The text below deals with one T cell receptor beta chain. Its antigen is currently unknown. This sample was taken from a study of graft-versus-host responses after intestinal transplantation. Trimming cost V 4 bases and J 6 bases, with 10 bases left between them. This CDR3 has 13 amino acids. The germline gives CDR1 MGHRA, CDR2 YSYEKL. Sequencing was performed with immunoSEQ multiplex PCR; in TCRdb, only in-frame clones are kept and a portion is missing. The table shows about 96,000 clones, with about 90% occurring only once. This receptor was taken from a human donor who received an intestinal transplant. This chain connects TRBV4-1 to TRBJ2-1; D is possibly TRBD2 (5 bases). The sequencing here drew on unstimulated CD4+ T cells sorted from spleen or lymph node cells, taken before intestinal transplant. CDR3 nucleotides: TGCGCCAGCAGCCTTAGCGTTTTCAATGAGCAGTTCTTC. Translating gives CASSLSVFNEQFF.